The present entry profiles one T cell receptor beta chain with its context. Its specificity is unknown. The sample originates from a study of T cell repertoires in cytomegalovirus infection. V lost 0 bases to trimming and J lost 2 bases, with 7 bases between them. From germline, CDR1 is SEHNR and CDR2 FQNEAQ (reference sequence). The CDR3 is made up of 14 amino acids. Each CDR3 protein gets one entry after TCRdb re-called the reads with MiXCR. The data hold roughly 990,000 distinct CDR3 sequences, with approximately 31% observed a single time. The gene calls are TRBV7-9 and TRBJ1-1; D not resolved. The clonotype comes from a human donor in good health (CMV status not recorded). Some clones in this sample may be carry-over from other donors' samples. The material was cultured CD8+ T cells from PBMCs, obtained from culture after CMV antigen stimulation. This CDR3 is CASSLAQRNTEAFF. DNA for the CDR3: TGTGCCAGCAGCTTAGCACAGAGAAACACTGAAGCTTTCTTT.